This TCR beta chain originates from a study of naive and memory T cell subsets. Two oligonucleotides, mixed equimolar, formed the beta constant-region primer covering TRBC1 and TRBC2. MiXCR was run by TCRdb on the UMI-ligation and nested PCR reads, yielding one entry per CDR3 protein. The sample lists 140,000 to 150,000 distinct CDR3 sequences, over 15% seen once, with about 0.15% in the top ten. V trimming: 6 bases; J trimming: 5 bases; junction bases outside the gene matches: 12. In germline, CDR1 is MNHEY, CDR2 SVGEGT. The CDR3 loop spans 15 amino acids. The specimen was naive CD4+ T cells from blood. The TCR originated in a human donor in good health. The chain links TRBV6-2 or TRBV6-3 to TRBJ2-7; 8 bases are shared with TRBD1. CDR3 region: CASRTGTGGNHEQYF. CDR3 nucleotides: TGTGCCAGCAGAACAGGGACAGGCGGCAACCACGAGCAGTACTTC.